The clone carrying this T cell receptor (beta chain) has ten or more counts. Its target is not known. The sample originates from a study of T-cell reconstitution after alpha-beta-depleted transplantation in children. Trimming took 5 bases from V and 1 from J, leaving 8 bases between them. Looked up from germline, CDR1 is MNHEY and CDR2 is SVGAGI. The CDR3 consists of 13 residues. Unique molecular identifiers were built into the TCRbeta library. MiXCR, run by TCRdb on the PCR reads, gives a single entry per CDR3 protein. The top ten clones hold about 0.77% of a sample with 670,000 or so distinct CDR3 sequences, approximately 14% of them seen once. Whole-study findings and limits: The main origin of T-cell counts and diversity one year after transplant was newly produced T cells. Alpha-beta T cells present about two months after transplant were reported to originate from several hundred expanded graft clones.

The chain employs TRBV6-5 and TRBJ1-1; D remains unclear. The source is a girl aged 2 to 10 with congenital amegakaryocytic thrombocytopenia, due to receive a stem cell transplant. Specimen: PBMCs, collected before TCRalphabeta/CD19-depleted stem cell transplant. Here the CDR3 DNA reads TGTGCCAGCAGTACGCAGAGGAACACTGAAGCTTTCTTT. It yields the protein CASSTQRNTEAFF.